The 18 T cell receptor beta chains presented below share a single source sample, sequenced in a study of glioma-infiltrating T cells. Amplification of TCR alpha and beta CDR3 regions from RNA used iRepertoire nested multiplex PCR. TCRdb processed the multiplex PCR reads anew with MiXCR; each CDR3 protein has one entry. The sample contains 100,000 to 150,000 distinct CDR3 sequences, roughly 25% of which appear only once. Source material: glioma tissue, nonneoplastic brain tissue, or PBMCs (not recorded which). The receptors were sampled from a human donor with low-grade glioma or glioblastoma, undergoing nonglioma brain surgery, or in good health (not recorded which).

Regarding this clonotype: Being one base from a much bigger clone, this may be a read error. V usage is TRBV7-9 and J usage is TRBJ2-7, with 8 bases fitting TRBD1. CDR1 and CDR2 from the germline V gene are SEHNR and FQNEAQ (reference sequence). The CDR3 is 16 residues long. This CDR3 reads CASSLEIMGQVYEEYF. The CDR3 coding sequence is TGTGCCAGCAGCTTAGAGATCATGGGACAGGTCTACGAGGAGTACTTC.

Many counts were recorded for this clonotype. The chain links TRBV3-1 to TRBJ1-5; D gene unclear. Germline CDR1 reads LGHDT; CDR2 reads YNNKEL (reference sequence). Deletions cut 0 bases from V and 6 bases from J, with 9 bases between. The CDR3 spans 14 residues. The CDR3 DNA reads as TGTGCCAGCAGCCAAGATAGGGTAATTCAGCCCCAGCATTTT. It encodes CASSQDRVIQPQHF.

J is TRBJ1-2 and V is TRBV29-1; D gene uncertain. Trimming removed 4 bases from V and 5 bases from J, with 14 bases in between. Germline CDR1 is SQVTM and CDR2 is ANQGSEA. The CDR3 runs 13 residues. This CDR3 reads CSVVVVSAYGYTF. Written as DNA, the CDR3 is TGCAGCGTTGTGGTTGTTTCAGCTTATGGCTACACCTTC.

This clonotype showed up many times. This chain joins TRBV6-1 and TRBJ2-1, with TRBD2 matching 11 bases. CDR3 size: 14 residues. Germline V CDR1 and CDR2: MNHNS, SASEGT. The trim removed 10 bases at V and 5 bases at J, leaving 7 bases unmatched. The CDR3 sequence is CATSGTSGNNEQFF. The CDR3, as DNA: TGTGCCACGTCCGGGACTAGCGGTAACAATGAGCAGTTCTTC.

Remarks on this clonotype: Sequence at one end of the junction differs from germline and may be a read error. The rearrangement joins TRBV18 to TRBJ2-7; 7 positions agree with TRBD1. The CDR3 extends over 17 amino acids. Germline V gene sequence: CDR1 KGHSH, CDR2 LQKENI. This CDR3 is CASPPPGGTPRSYEQYF. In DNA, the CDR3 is TGTGCCAGCCCACCCCCAGGGGGAACCCCCCGTTCCTACGAGCAGTACTTC.

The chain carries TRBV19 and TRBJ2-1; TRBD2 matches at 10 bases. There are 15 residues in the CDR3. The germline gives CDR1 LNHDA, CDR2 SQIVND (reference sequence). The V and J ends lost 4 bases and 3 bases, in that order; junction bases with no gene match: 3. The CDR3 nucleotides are TGTGCCAGTAGTACAGCGGGAGGGTTCTACAATGAGCAGTTCTTC. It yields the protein CASSTAGGFYNEQFF.

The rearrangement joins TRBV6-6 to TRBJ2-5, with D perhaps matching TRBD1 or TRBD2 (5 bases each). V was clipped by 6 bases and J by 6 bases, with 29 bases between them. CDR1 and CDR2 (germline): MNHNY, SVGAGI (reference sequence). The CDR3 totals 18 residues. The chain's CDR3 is CASSTRVPGPWGLQTQYF. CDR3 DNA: TGTGCCAGCAGCACCCGAGTACCGGGGCCGTGGGGCCTACAGACCCAGTACTTC.

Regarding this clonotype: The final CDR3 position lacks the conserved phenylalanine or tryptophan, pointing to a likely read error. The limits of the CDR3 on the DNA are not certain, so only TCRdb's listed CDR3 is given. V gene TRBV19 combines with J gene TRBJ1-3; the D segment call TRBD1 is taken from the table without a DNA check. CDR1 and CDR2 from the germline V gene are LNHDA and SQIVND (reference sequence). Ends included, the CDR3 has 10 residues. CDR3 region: CAIGGGGSER.

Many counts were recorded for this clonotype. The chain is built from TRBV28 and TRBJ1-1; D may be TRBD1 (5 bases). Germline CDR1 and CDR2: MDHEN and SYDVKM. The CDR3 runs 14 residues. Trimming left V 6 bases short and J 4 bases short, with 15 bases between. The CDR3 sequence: CASRGPLRGTEAFF. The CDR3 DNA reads TGTGCCAGCAGGGGACCCTTGAGGGGCACTGAAGCTTTCTTT.

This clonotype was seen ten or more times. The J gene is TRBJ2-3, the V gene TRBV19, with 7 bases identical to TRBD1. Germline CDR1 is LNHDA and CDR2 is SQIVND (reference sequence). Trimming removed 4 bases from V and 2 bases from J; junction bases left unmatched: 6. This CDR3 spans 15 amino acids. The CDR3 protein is CASSKRDRYTDTQYF. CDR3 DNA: TGTGCCAGTAGTAAAAGGGACAGATACACAGATACGCAGTATTTT. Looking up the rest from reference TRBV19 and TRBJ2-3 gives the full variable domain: DGGITQSPKYLFRKEGQNVTLSCEQNLNHDAMYWYRQDPGQGLRLIYYSQIVNDFQKGDIAEGYSVSREKKESFPLTVTSAQKNPTAFYLCASSKRDRYTDTQYFGPGTRLTVL.

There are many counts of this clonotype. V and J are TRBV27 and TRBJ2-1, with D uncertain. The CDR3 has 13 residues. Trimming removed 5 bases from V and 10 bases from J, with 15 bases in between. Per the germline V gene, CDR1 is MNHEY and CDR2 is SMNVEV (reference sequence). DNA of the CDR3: TGTGCCAGCAGTCCTAGGGCGAGTATAGAGCAGTTCTTC. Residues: CASSPRASIEQFF.

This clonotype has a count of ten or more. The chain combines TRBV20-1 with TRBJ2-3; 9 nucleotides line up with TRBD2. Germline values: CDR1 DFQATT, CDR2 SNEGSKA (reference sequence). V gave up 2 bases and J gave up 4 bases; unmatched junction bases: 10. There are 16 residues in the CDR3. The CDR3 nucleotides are TGCAGTGCTAGAAGTGAAGCGGGAGGCGAAGCAGATACGCAGTATTTT. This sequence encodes CSARSEAGGEADTQYF.

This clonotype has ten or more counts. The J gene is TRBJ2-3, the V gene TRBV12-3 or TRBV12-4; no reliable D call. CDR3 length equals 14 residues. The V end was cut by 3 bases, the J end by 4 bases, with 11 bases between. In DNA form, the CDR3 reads TGTGCCAGCAGTTTCTTCCAAGATGCAGATACGCAGTATTTT. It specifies CASSFFQDADTQYF.

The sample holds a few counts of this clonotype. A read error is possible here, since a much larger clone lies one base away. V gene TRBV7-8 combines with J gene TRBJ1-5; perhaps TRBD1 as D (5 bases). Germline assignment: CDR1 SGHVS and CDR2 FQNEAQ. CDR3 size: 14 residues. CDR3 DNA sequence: TGTGCCAGCCGCTTAGGCAGGGAAAGTCAGCCCCAGCATTTT. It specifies CASRLGRESQPQHF. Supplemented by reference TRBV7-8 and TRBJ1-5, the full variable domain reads GAGVSQSPRYKVAKRGQDVALRCDPISGHVSLFWYQQALGQGPEFLTYFQNEAQLDKSGLPSDRFFAERPEGSVSTLKIQRTQQEDSAVYLCASRLGRESQPQHFGDGTRLSIL.

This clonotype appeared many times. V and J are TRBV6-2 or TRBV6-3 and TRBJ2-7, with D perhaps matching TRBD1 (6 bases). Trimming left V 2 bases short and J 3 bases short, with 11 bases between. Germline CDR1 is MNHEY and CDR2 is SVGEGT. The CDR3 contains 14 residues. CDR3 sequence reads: CASSYPTGNYEQYF. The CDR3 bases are TGTGCCAGCAGTTACCCCACAGGGAACTACGAGCAGTACTTC.

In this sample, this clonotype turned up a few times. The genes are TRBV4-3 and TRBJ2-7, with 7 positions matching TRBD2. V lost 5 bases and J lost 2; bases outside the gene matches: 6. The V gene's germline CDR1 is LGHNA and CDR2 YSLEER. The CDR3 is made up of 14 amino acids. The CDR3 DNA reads TGCGCCAGCAGCACCCAAAGCGGGGCCTACGAGCAGTACTTC. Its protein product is CASSTQSGAYEQYF.

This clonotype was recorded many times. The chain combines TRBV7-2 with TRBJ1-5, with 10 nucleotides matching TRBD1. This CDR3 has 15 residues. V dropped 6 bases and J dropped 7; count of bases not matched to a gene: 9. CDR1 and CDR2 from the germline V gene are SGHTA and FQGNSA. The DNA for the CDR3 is TGTGCCAGCAGGCCCGGGACAGGGGACGGCCAGCCCCAGCATTTT. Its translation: CASRPGTGDGQPQHF.

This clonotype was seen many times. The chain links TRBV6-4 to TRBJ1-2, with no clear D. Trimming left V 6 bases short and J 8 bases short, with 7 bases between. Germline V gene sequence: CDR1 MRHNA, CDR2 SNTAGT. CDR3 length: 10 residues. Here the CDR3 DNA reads TGTGCCAGCAGGGGAATAGGCTACACCTTC. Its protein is CASRGIGYTF.